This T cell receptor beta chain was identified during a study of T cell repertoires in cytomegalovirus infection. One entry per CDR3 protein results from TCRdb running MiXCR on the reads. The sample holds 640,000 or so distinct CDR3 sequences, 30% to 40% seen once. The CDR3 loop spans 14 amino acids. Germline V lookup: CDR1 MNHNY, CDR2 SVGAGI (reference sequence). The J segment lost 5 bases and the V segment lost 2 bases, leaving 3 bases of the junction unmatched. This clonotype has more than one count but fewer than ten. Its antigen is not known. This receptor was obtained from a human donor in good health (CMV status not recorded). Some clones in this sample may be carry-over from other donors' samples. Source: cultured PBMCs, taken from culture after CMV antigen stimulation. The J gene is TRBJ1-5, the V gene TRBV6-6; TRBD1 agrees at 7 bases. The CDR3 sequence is CASSYAGGHQPQHF. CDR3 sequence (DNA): TGTGCCAGCAGTTACGCAGGGGGTCATCAGCCCCAGCATTTT.